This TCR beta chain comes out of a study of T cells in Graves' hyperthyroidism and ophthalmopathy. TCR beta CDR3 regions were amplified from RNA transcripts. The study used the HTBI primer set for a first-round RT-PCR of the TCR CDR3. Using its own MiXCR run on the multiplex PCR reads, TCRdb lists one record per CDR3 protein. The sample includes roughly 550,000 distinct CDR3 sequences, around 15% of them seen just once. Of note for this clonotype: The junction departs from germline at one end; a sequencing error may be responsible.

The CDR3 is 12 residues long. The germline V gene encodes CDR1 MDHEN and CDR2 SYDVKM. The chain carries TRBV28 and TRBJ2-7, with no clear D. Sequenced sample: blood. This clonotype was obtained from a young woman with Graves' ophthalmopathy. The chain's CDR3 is CASSATSYEQYF. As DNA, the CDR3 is TGCGCCAGCAGTGCCACATCTTACGAGCAGTACTTC.